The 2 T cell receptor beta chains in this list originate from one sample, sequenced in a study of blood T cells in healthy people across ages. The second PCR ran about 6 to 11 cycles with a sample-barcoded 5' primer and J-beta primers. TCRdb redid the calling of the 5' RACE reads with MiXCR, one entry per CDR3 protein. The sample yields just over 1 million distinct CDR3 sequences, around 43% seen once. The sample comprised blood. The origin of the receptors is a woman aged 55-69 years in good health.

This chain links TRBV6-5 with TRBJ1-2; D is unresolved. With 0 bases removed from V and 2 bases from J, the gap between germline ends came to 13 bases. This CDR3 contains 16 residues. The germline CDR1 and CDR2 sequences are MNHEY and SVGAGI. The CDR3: CASSYSSGPSNYGYTF. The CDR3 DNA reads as TGTGCCAGCAGTTACTCGAGCGGCCCGTCCAACTATGGCTACACCTTC.

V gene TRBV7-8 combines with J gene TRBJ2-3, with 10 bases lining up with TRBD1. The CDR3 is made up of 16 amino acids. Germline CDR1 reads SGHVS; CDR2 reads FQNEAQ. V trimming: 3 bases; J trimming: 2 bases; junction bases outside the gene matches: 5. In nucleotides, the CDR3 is TGTGCCAGCAGCTTTTCGACAGGGGGCGACACAGATACGCAGTATTTT. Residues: CASSFSTGGDTDTQYF.